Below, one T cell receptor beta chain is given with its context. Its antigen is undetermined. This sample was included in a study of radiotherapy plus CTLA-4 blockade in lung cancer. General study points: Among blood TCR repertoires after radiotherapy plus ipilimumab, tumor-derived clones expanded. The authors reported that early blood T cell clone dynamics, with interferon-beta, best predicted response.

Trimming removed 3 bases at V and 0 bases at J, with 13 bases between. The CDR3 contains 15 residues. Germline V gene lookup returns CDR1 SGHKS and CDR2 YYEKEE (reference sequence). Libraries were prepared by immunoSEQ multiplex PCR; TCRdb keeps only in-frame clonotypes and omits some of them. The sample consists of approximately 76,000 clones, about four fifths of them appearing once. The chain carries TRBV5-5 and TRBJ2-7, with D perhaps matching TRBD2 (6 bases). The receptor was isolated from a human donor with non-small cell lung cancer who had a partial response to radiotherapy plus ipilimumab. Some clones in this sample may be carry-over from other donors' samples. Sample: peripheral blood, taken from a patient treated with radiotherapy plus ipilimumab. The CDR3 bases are TGTGCCAGCAGCTGGGGGGATTCCCGCTCCTACGAGCAGTACTTC. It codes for CASSWGDSRSYEQYF.